This entry describes one T cell receptor (beta chain). There are a few counts of this clonotype. Its antigen is currently not known. No base-level quality is on record; no much larger clone is a single base apart. This entry comes from a study of identical twins (dated by TCRdb to 2016 to 2017). Turning to the overall study: TCR alpha and beta repertoires from monozygotic twins, unrelated adults of various ages and cord blood were deep-sequenced to test whether fetal clonotypes persist. To rule out contamination, replicate twin experiments were performed at different times with different library preparation protocols.

Every donor was a healthy Caucasian. The twin cohort consisted of three pairs of female monozygotic twins, all aged about 18 to 30 years. CD4+ and CD8+ T cell populations were isolated with positive isolation kits from Invitrogen. Libraries were built with 5' RACE. The listed sequencing device is Illumina HiSeq 2000. A universal primer binding site was introduced by template switching, and a unique molecular identifier was present in the final cDNA, enabling accurate counting of TCR cDNA molecules. Specific primers in the conserved constant-segment region were used to synthesize first-strand cDNA for the TCR alpha and beta chains. Each cDNA library was double barcoded, with a SMART-Mk sample barcode plus Illumina barcodes, to control for contamination. TruSeq adapter sequences along with Illumina sample barcodes were introduced in two successive PCR steps. TCR alpha and beta cDNA libraries were sequenced on the Illumina HiSeq platform with custom primers. The paper's processing steps were these. MiGEC processed the raw reads to extract unique molecular identifiers, while MiXCR was used to determine the CDR3 positions. Recombination models were inferred per individual with the repgenHMM and IGoR tools using an EM algorithm. The tcR package in R was used for shared clonotype analysis, with sharing normalized by the product of cloneset sizes. To study raw recombination without the effects of thymic and clonal selection, out-of-frame nonproductive sequences were analyzed. TCRdb's own reprocessing of the public reads used fastp at Q25 and MiXCR and kept productive beta chains. For every CDR3 protein sequence, its rows merge into one entry that carries the most common genes and DNA. TCRdb's processing, not the authors', yielded these V and J calls. Across this sample there are approximately 530,000 distinct CDR3 sequences, with about a fifth seen only once. Jointly, the top ten make up approximately 0.52% of the sample.

The germline V gene (reference sequence) yields DFQATT for CDR1 and SNEGSKA for CDR2. Its CDR3 holds 16 amino acids, cysteine through phenylalanine. Only CDR3 DNA is held: 48 bases, read in frame from base 1. V lost 4 bases and J lost 10 bases, and the count of bases not matched to a germline gene is 16. Results and caveats for the whole study, not just this receptor: Invariant T cells such as MAIT and iNKT could partly confound zero-insertion analyses, though diverse VJ usage argued against this for most clonotypes. A weaker excess of twin sharing was found in beta out-of-frame sequences because the signal-to-noise ratio was lowered by fewer shared sequences. Out-of-frame TCR alpha sharing in monozygotic twins was systematically underestimated by recombination models, whereas sharing between unrelated individuals was in agreement with the recombination models. Out-of-frame TCR alpha sequences shared between twins showed an excess of low generation-probability sequences compared with coincidental sharing between unrelated individuals. Because the same donors could not be followed over many years, conclusions were based on cross-sectional statistical analysis. Abundant cord blood beta clonotypes had fewer insertions, young adult naive repertoires showed a similar but weaker trend, and memory repertoires showed no such trend.

These records were also assigned to another study, of yellow fever vaccine responses in identical twins. As that second paper reports: According to the authors, the vaccine-induced T cell response in identical twins seemed to be partly convergent and partly specific to each individual. In the study, vaccine-responding T cell clones were precisely tracked in identical twins.

This clonotype was sampled from a woman aged 18 to 35 in good health. The chain links TRBV20-1 with TRBJ2-1; 10 nucleotides in the junction match TRBD1. Sample: CD4+ T cells sorted from blood. The nucleotide sequence reads TGCAGTGCTACATTCGCCGGGACAGGGGTGGGTGAGGAGCAGTTCTTC. Its protein product is CSATFAGTGVGEEQFF.